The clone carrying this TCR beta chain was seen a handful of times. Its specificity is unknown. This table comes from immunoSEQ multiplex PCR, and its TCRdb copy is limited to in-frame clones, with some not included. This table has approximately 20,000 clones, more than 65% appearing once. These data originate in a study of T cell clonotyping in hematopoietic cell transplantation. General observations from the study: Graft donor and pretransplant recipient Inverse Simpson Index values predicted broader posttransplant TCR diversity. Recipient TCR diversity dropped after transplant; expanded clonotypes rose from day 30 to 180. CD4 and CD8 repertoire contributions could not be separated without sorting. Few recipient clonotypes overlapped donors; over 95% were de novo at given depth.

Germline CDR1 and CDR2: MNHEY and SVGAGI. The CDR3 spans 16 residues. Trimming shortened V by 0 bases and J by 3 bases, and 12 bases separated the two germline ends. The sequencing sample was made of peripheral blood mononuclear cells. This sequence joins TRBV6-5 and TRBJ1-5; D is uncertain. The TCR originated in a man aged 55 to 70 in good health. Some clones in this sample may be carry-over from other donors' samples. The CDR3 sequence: CASSYSALGNNQPQHF. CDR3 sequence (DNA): TGTGCCAGCAGTTACTCGGCCCTCGGGAACAATCAGCCCCAGCATTTT.